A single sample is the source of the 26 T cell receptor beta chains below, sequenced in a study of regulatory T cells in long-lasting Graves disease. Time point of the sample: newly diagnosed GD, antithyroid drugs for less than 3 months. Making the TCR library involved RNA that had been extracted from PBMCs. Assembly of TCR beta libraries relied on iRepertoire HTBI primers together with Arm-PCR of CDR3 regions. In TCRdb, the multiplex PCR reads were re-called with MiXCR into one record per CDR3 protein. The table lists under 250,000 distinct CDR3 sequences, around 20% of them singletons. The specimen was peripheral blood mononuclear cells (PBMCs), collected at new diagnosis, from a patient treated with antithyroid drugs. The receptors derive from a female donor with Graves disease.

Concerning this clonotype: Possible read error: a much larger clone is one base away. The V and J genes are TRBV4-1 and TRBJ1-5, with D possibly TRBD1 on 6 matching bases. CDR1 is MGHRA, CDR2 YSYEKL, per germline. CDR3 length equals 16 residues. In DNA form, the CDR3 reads TGCGCCAGAAGCCAAGCGTTGACAGGATTCAATCAGCCCCAGCATTTT. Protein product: CARSQALTGFNQPQHF.

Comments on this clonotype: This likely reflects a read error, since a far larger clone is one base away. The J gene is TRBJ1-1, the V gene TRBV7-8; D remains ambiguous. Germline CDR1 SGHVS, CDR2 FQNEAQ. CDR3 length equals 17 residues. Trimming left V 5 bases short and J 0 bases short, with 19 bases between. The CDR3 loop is CASSPKSRGRMNTEAFF. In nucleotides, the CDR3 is TGTGCCAGCAGCCCGAAAAGTCGAGGCAGGATGAACACTGAAGCTTTCTTT.

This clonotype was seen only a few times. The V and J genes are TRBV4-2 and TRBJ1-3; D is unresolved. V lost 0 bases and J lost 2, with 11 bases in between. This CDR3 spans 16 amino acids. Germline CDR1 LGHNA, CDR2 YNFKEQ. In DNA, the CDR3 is TGTGCCAGCAGCCAAGATGCGGAGAGAACTGGAAACACCATATATTTT. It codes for CASSQDAERTGNTIYF.

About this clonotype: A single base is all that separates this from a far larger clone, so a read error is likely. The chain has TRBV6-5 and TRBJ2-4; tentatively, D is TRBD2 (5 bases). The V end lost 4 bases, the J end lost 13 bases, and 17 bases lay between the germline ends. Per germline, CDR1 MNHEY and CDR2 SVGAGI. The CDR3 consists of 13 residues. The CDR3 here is CASSFGPGNEQYF. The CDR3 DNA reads TGTGCCAGCAGTTTCGGGCCGGGGAATGAGCAGTACTTC.

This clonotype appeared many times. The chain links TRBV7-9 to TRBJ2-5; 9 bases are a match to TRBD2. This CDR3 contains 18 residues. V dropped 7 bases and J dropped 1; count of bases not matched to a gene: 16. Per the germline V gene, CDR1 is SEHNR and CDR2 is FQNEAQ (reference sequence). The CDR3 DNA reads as TGTGCCAGCACATCATCCCCCCGACTAGCGGTGATCCAAGAGACCCAGTACTTC. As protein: CASTSSPRLAVIQETQYF.

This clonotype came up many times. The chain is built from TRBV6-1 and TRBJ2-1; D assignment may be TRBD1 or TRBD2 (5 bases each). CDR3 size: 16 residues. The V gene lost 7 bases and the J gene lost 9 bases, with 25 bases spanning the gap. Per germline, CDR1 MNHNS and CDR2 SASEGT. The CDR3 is CASIQSTYGTRGEQFF. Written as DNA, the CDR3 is TGTGCCAGCATCCAGTCTACCTACGGGACCCGGGGTGAGCAGTTCTTC.

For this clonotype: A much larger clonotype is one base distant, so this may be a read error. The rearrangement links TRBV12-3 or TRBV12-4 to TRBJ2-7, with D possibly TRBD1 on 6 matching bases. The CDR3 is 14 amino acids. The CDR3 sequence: CASSLRGNRYGQYF. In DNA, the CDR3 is TGTGCCAGCAGTTTAAGGGGGAACCGCTACGGGCAGTACTTC.

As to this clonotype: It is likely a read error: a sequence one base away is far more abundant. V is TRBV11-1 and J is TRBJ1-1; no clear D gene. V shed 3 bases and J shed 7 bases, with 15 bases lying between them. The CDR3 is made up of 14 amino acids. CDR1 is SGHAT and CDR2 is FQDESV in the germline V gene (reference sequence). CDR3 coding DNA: TGTGCCAGCAGCTTGCGGAGGCATGACATTGAAGCTTTCTTT. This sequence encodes CASSLRRHDIEAFF.

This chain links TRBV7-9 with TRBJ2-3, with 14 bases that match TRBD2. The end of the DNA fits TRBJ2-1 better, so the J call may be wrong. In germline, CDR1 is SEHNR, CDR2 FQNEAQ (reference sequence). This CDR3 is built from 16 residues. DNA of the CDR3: TGTGCCAGCAGCCTGAGGGGACTAGCGGGAGACAATGAGCAGTTCTTC. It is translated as CASSLRGLAGDNEQFF.

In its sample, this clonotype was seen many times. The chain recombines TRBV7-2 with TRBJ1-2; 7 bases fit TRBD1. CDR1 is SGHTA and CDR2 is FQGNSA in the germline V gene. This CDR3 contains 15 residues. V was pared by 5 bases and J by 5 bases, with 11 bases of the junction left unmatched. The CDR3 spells CASSLDEGGDYGYTF. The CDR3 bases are TGTGCCAGCAGCCTGGACGAAGGGGGCGATTATGGCTACACCTTC.

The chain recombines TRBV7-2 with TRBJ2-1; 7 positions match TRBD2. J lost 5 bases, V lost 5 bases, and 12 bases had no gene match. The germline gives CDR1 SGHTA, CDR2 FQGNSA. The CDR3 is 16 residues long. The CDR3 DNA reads TGTGCCAGCAGCCCTCTGTCGCTAGCGGACAACAATGAGCAGTTCTTC. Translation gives CASSPLSLADNNEQFF.

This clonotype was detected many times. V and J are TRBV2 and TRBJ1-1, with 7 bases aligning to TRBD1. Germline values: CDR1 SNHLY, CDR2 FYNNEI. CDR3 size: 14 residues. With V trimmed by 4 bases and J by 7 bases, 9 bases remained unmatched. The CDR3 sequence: CASSGWDSHYEAFF. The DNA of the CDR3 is TGTGCCAGCAGTGGATGGGACAGCCACTATGAAGCTTTCTTT.

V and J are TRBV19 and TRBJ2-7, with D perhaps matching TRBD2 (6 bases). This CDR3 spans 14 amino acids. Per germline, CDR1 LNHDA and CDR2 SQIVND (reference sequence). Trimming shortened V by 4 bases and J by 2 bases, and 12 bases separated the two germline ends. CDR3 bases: TGTGCCAGTAGTAGGGACTCGGGTGCCTACGAGCAGTACTTC. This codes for CASSRDSGAYEQYF.

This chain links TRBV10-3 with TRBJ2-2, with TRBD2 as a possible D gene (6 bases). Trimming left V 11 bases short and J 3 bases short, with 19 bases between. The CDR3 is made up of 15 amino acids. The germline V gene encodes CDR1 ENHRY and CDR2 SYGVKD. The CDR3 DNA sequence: TGTGCCGTCGCAAGCGGGTTTGGGGACACCGGGGAGCTGTTTTTT. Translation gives CAVASGFGDTGELFF.

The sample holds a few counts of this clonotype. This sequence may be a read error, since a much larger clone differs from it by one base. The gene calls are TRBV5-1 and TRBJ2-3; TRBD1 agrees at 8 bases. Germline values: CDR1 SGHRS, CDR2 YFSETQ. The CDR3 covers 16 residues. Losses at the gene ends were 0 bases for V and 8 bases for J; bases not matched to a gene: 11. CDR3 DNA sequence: TGCGCCAGCAGCTTGGTCGCGACAGGGGTAATAGGTACGCAGTATTTT. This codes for CASSLVATGVIGTQYF. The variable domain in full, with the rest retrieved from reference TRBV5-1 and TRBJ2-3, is KAGVTQTPRYLIKTRGQQVTLSCSPISGHRSVSWYQQTPGQGLQFLFEYFSETQRNKGNFPGRFSGRQFSNSRSEMNVSTLELGDSALYLCASSLVATGVIGTQYFGPGTRLTVL.

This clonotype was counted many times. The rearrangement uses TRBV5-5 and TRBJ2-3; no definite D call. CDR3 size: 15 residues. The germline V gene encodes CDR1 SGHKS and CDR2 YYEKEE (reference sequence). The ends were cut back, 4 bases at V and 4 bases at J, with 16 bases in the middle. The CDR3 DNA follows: TGTGCCAGCAGCCCTCTTGAGTACGTCGCAGATACGCAGTATTTT. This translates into CASSPLEYVADTQYF.

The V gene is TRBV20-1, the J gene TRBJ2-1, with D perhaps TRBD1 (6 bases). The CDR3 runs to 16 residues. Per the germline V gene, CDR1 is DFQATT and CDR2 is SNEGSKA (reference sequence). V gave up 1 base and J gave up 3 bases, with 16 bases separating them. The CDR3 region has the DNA TGCAGTGCTAGAGCGACTCCGGGACAAATCTACAATGAGCAGTTCTTC. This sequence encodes CSARATPGQIYNEQFF.

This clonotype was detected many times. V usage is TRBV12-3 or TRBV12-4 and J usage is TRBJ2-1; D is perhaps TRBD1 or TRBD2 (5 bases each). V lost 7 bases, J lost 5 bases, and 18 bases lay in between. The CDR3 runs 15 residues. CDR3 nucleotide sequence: TGTGCCAGCACCCCAAGCGTAGGGACGAACAATGAGCAGTTCTTC. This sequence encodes CASTPSVGTNNEQFF.

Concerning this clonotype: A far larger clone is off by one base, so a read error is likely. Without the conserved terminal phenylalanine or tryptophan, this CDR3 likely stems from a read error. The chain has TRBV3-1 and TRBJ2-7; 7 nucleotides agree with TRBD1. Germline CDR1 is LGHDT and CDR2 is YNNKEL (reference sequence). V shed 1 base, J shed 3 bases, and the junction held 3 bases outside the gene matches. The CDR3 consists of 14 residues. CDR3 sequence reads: CASSQGQGDYEQYL. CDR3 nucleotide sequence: TGTGCCAGCAGCCAAGGACAGGGCGACTACGAGCAGTACCTC.

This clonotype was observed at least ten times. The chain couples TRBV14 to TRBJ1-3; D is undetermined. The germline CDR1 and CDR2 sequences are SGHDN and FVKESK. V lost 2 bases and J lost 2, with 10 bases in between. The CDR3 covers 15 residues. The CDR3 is CASSQRSGTGNTIYF. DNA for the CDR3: TGTGCCAGCAGCCAAAGGTCCGGGACTGGAAACACCATATATTTT.

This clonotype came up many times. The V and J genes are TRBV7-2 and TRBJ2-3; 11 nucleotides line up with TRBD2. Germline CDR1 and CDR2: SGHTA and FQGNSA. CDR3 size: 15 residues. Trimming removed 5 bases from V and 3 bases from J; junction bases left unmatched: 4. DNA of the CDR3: TGTGCCAGCAGCCCCACTAGCGGGAGAACAGATACGCAGTATTTT. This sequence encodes CASSPTSGRTDTQYF.

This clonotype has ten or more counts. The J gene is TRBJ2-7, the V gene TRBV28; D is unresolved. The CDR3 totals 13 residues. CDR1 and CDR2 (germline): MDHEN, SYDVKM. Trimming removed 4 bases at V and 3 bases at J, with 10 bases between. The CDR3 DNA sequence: TGTGCCAGCAGTTCCTCCGACTTCTACGAGCAGTACTTC. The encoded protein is CASSSSDFYEQYF.

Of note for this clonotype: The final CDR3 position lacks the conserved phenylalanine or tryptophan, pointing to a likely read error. In nucleotides, the CDR3 is TGCAGCGTTGTTCCCAGGGGGTTAGGGACTGAAGCTTTCTAT. This encodes CSVVPRGLGTEAFY. The chain uses TRBV29-1 and TRBJ1-1; 7 positions agree with TRBD1. The CDR3 totals 14 residues. J gave up 5 bases and V 4 bases, and 10 bases lay outside the gene matches. Per germline, CDR1 SQVTM and CDR2 ANQGSEA.

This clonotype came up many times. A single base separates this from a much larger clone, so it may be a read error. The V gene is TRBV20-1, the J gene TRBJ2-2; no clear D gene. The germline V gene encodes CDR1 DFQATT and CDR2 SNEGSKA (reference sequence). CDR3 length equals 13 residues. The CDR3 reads CSASVTDTRELFF. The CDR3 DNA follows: TGCAGTGCTAGTGTAACAGACACCAGGGAGCTGTTTTTT.

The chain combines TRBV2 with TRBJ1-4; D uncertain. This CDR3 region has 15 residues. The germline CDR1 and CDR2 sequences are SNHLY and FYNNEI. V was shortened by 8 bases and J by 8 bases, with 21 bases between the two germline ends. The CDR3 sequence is CASPKVRESGEKLFF. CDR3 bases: TGTGCCAGCCCGAAGGTCCGGGAGTCGGGGGAAAAACTGTTTTTT. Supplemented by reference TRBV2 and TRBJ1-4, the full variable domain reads EPEVTQTPSHQVTQMGQEVILRCVPISNHLYFYWYRQILGQKVEFLVSFYNNEISEKSEIFDDQFSVERPDGSNFTLKIRSTKLEDSAMYFCASPKVRESGEKLFFGSGTQLSVL.

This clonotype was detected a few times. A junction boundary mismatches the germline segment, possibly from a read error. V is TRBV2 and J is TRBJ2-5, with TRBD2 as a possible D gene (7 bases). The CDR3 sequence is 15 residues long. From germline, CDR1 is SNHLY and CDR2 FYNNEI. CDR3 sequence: CTSSVGGGIFETQYF. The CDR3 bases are TGTACCAGCAGCGTAGGGGGAGGGATTTTCGAGACCCAGTACTTC.